This entry describes one T cell receptor beta chain. V dropped 3 bases and J dropped 8; count of bases not matched to a gene: 10. CDR3 size: 15 residues. The germline CDR1 and CDR2 sequences are DFQATT and SNEGSKA (reference sequence). Together with a sample-barcoded 5' primer, a J-beta primer mix was included in a second PCR lasting about 7 to 11 cycles. Each CDR3 protein gets one entry after TCRdb re-called the 5' RACE reads with MiXCR. The sample comprises about 2 million distinct CDR3 sequences, approximately 50% of which are singletons, and approximately 2.1% rests with the top ten. This record comes from a study of blood T cells in healthy people across ages.

The clonotype was recovered from a woman in her thirties or forties in good health. The sample consisted of blood. The chain couples TRBV20-1 to TRBJ2-1, with 10 positions matching TRBD1. The CDR3 here is CSASLWDRGFHEQFF. The CDR3 DNA follows: TGCAGTGCTAGTCTCTGGGACAGGGGTTTCCATGAGCAGTTCTTC.